The entry below describes one TCR beta chain. Its antigen remains unidentified. No base quality information exists; no much larger clone differs at one position. To prepare the library, the immunoSEQ multiplex PCR assay was applied. For most patients, genomic DNA was isolated with the Qiagen DNeasy Blood and Tissue Kit and sent frozen to Adaptive Biotechnologies for TCR sequencing. For most patients, genomic DNA was subjected to high-throughput TCR-beta CDR3 sequencing by Adaptive Biotechnologies. Processing in the source paper ran as follows. TCR sequencing data were retrieved from Adaptive's ImmunoSEQ software for about 17 patients, whereas three other patients were processed with MiXCR and VDJtools. CD4 versus CD8 sorting errors were corrected by removing sequences found in both subsets at a frequency ratio below 5:1. CDR3 nucleotide sequences shared by donor and recipient were removed because the origin of these sequences could not be assigned. Alloreactive clones required at least 2-fold expansion over unstimulated cells and minimum CFSE-low frequency of 0.002% (template counts) or 0.001% (read counts). Clones were considered mappable if detected in sequenced pre-transplant spleen, lymph node, or MLR CFSE-low populations of the donor or recipient. Cumulative frequency of alloreactive clones was calculated as a percentage of all sequences weighted by copy number. The table was pulled from immuneACCESS by TCRdb, which kept in-frame rearrangements only. Such tables lose some clones; where checked, under half of the loss comes from unresolved V genes, and the rest has no known cause. The DNA was the basis for D and trimming; V, J and clone size are from that table. This sample has some 90,000 clones in its table, and 85% to 95% of those were observed once. Jointly, the top ten make up approximately 0.4% of the sample.

The record originates from a study of graft-versus-host responses after intestinal transplantation listed by TCRdb under 2021. Study-wide context: The transplants that recipients received were multivisceral, liver-intestinal, or isolated intestinal. A peak of at least 4% donor T cells among recipient peripheral blood mononuclear cells was the definition used for donor T cell macrochimerism. Rather than going through the commercial service, samples from three later patients were sequenced in-house on an Illumina MiSeq and processed with MiXCR. Of the roughly 24 intestinal transplant recipients enrolled in the cohort, one of whom was a retransplant, a few patients without pretransplant specimens were excluded. After intestinal transplantation, graft-versus-host and host-versus-graft alloreactive T cell clones were followed in the graft, circulation and bone marrow using bulk TCR-beta CDR3 sequencing. To identify alloreactive clones, pre-transplant mixed lymphocyte reaction products were sequenced and then compared with unstimulated pre-transplant donor and recipient T cells. Anti-thymocyte globulin induction was given to all recipients, followed by maintenance tacrolimus and steroids for approximately 3 years. General findings and caveats noted by the study authors: Patients with donor T cell macrochimerism had high GvH to HvG T cell clonal ratios in their allografts. GvH clones were found in recipient bone marrow, and some of the GvH clones appeared earlier in ileal mucosa or blood, which is consistent with an intestinal mucosal origin. Early after transplant, peak levels of circulating GvH clones were found to be associated with declines in HvG clones. Conclusions were limited by the relatively low number and heterogeneity of intestinal transplant patients.

In the paper's terms, the time point label means: cells obtained before transplantation from donor or recipient. CD3+CD4+ and CD3+CD8+ populations were FACS-sorted from unstimulated pre-transplant donor and recipient cells taken from spleen or lymph nodes. Material: unstimulated CD8+ T cells sorted from spleen or lymph node cells, obtained before transplant. The sequence came from a human donor who was the organ donor for an intestinal transplant.

The CDR3: CASSVVVGTDTQYF. The nucleotides are TGTGCCAGCAGCGTAGTAGTAGGCACAGATACGCAGTATTTT. Here the chain combines TRBV9 and TRBJ2-3; the D gene remains uncertain. CDR3 length: 14 amino acids, cysteine to phenylalanine. Only the CDR3 DNA is retained, 42 bases long and in frame from the first base. CDR1 and CDR2 are read off the germline V gene as SGDLS and YYNGEE. V was cut back by 0 bases and J by 1 base, leaving a gap of 6 bases between them.